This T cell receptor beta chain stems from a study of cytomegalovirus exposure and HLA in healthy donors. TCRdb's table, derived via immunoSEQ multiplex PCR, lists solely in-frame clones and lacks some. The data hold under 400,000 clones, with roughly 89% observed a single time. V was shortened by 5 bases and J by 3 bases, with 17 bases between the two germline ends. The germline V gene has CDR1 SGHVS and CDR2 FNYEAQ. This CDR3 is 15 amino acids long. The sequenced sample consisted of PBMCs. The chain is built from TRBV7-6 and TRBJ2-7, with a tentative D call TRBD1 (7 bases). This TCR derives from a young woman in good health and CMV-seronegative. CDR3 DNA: TGTGCCAGCAGCCTTGCGGGACAGACCTTCTACGAGCAGTACTTC. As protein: CASSLAGQTFYEQYF.